What follows are 15 T cell receptor beta chains derived from one specimen sequenced in a study of T cells in Graves' hyperthyroidism and ophthalmopathy. TCR beta CDR3 regions were amplified from RNA transcripts. Using the HTBI primer set, a first-round RT-PCR was run on the TCR CDR3. Via MiXCR, TCRdb re-called the multiplex PCR reads, giving one row per CDR3 protein. The sample holds hundreds of thousands of distinct CDR3 sequences; 16% are singletons and the top ten take 18%. What was sequenced was blood. Every receptor here comes from a woman aged 18-29 years with Graves' hyperthyroidism.

This rearrangement joins TRBV15 to TRBJ1-1, with D perhaps TRBD1 (5 bases). The germline V and J ends were trimmed by 1 base and 3 bases, with 15 bases remaining between them. The CDR3 consists of 16 residues. Germline V gene lookup returns CDR1 LNHNV and CDR2 YYDKDF (reference sequence). CDR3 sequence (DNA): TGTGCCACCAGCAGAGGACGGACGGGGGGATACACTGAAGCTTTCTTT. Protein product: CATSRGRTGGYTEAFF. Filled out from reference TRBV15 and TRBJ1-1, the complete variable domain reads DAMVIQNPRYQVTQFGKPVTLSCSQTLNHNVMYWYQQKSSQAPKLLFHYYDKDFNNEADTPDNFQSRRPNTSFCFLDIRSPGLGDTAMYLCATSRGRTGGYTEAFFGQGTRLTVV.

This clonotype was seen at least ten times. J is TRBJ2-3 and V is TRBV24-1, with D tentatively TRBD2 (5 bases). The V gene lost 5 bases and the J gene lost 0 bases, with 8 bases spanning the gap. The length of the CDR3 is 14 residues. Per germline, CDR1 KGHDR and CDR2 SFDVKD. The CDR3 here is CATSVRDSTDTQYF. CDR3 DNA sequence: TGTGCCACCAGTGTCCGGGATAGCACAGATACGCAGTATTTT.

The chain links TRBV5-1 to TRBJ1-1; possible D gene TRBD1, 5 bases. The CDR3 is 13 residues long. Trimming left V 5 bases short and J 1 base short, with 9 bases between. Germline loops: CDR1 SGHRS, CDR2 YFSETQ. CDR3 nucleotides: TGCGCCAGCAGGGCAGGGACGAACACTGAAGCTTTCTTT. This translates into CASRAGTNTEAFF. Full variable domain (rest looked up from reference TRBV5-1 and TRBJ1-1): KAGVTQTPRYLIKTRGQQVTLSCSPISGHRSVSWYQQTPGQGLQFLFEYFSETQRNKGNFPGRFSGRQFSNSRSEMNVSTLELGDSALYLCASRAGTNTEAFFGQGTRLTVV.

At least ten counts were recorded for this clonotype. V is TRBV28 and J is TRBJ1-5; D is undetermined. Germline CDR1 reads MDHEN; CDR2 reads SYDVKM. V lost 4 bases, J lost 6 bases, and 19 bases lay in between. This CDR3 has 16 residues. As DNA, the CDR3 is TGTGCCAGCAGTTCCCCCGGCTTGAGGAAAAGTCAGCCCCAGCATTTT. Translated: CASSSPGLRKSQPQHF.

This clonotype was seen a handful of times. The chain recombines TRBV29-1 with TRBJ2-1; 11 positions agree with TRBD2. Losses at the gene ends were 3 bases for V and 4 bases for J; bases not matched to a gene: 5. In germline, CDR1 is SQVTM, CDR2 ANQGSEA. The CDR3 is made up of 15 amino acids. The DNA for the CDR3 is TGCAGCGTTGATGGTACTAGCGGGAGTTACAATGAGCAGTTCTTC. This sequence encodes CSVDGTSGSYNEQFF.

This clonotype has ten or more counts. V and J are TRBV18 and TRBJ1-1; unclear D gene. The CDR3 covers 14 residues. Trimming pared 1 base from V and 1 base from J, leaving 7 bases between. Germline V gene sequence: CDR1 KGHSH, CDR2 LQKENI. The CDR3 loop reads CASSPLHSNTEAFF. In DNA form, the CDR3 reads TGTGCCAGCTCACCACTCCATTCGAACACTGAAGCTTTCTTT.

This clonotype was seen at least ten times. J is TRBJ2-1 and V is TRBV12-3 or TRBV12-4, with D maybe TRBD1 (6 bases). CDR3 length equals 15 residues. Trimming stripped 6 bases from V and 4 bases from J, with 16 bases between. Here the CDR3 reads CASSNVQRGYNEQFF. CDR3 nucleotide sequence: TGTGCCAGCAGCAACGTTCAAAGGGGGTACAATGAGCAGTTCTTC.

This clonotype appeared many times. The chain recombines TRBV18 with TRBJ2-1; no definite D call. CDR1 and CDR2 from the germline V gene are KGHSH and LQKENI. The length of the CDR3 is 15 residues. The germline V and J ends were trimmed by 3 bases and 0 bases, with 9 bases remaining between them. This CDR3 reads CASSPDVSSYNEQFF. Written as DNA, the CDR3 is TGTGCCAGCTCACCGGACGTGAGCTCCTACAATGAGCAGTTCTTC.

The chain has TRBV6-1 and TRBJ2-3; possible D gene TRBD1, 6 bases. The V end lost 8 bases, the J end lost 0 bases, and 12 bases lay between the germline ends. CDR1 is MNHNS and CDR2 is SASEGT in the germline V gene. The CDR3 extends over 14 amino acids. The CDR3 loop is CASGQGTSTDTQYF. The CDR3 nucleotides read TGTGCCAGCGGACAAGGGACAAGCACAGATACGCAGTATTTT.

This clonotype was seen many times. This rearrangement joins TRBV6-2 or TRBV6-3 to TRBJ2-7; no clear D gene. CDR1 and CDR2 (germline): MNHEY, SVGEGT. The CDR3 is 14 residues long. The V gene lost 2 bases and the J gene lost 3 bases, with 11 bases spanning the gap. The CDR3 DNA reads TGTGCCAGCAGTTACAGAGTTCCCATCTACGAGCAGTACTTC. This translates into CASSYRVPIYEQYF.

Turning to this clonotype: No conserved phenylalanine or tryptophan ends this CDR3, so it is likely a read error. The chain recombines TRBV5-4 with TRBJ1-1; D remains unclear. Germline values: CDR1 SGHNT, CDR2 YYREEE (reference sequence). V was cut by 3 bases and J by 0 bases, with 12 bases left in between. The CDR3 has 15 amino acids. This CDR3 is CASSYDPVMNTEAFL. The CDR3 bases are TGTGCCAGCAGCTATGACCCAGTCATGAACACTGAAGCTTTCCTT.

This chain links TRBV7-3 with TRBJ2-3; weak D call: TRBD2 (6 bases). The CDR3 spans 12 residues. Germline CDR1 and CDR2: SGHTA and FQGTGA. V shed 1 base and J shed 10 bases, with 9 bases lying between them. The CDR3 protein is CASSLRGGAQYF. The DNA for the CDR3 is TGTGCCAGCAGCTTAAGGGGCGGGGCGCAGTATTTT.

The V call is TRBV7-9, the J call TRBJ2-3, with D maybe TRBD2 (6 bases). Looked up from germline, CDR1 is SEHNR and CDR2 is FQNEAQ (reference sequence). Trimming removed 11 bases at V and 3 bases at J, with 6 bases between. There are 10 residues in the CDR3. CDR3 sequence (DNA): TGTGCCGGGGGGACAGATACGCAGTATTTT. Translation: CAGGTDTQYF. Together with reference TRBV7-9 and TRBJ2-3, the CDR3 gives the full variable domain: DTGVSQNPRHKITKRGQNVTFRCDPISEHNRLYWYRQTLGQGPEFLTYFQNEAQLEKSRLLSDRFSAERPKGSFSTLEIQRTEQGDSAMYLCAGGTDTQYFGPGTRLTVL.

This clonotype appeared a single time. With a much larger clone just one base away, this may be a read error. The rearrangement links TRBV7-2 to TRBJ2-7; 9 bases fit TRBD2. In germline, CDR1 is SGHTA, CDR2 FQGNSA. V dropped 4 bases and J dropped 7; count of bases not matched to a gene: 14. This CDR3 region has 16 residues. CDR3 in DNA: TGTGCCAGCAGCTCCGGGACTGGCGGGGGGGCTGGGGAGCAGTACTTC. It translates to CASSSGTGGGAGEQYF.

This clonotype appeared many times. The chain has TRBV3-1 and TRBJ2-1; D not resolved. V was clipped by 4 bases and J by 6 bases, with 13 bases between them. Germline loops: CDR1 LGHDT, CDR2 YNNKEL (reference sequence). This CDR3 is built from 14 residues. The CDR3 protein is CASSRDWLGNEQFF. CDR3 nucleotide sequence: TGTGCCAGCAGCCGGGATTGGCTAGGCAATGAGCAGTTCTTC.